Below, 28 T cell receptor beta chains from the same sample are listed, as sequenced in a study of blood T cell repertoires in COVID-19. Data came from immunoSEQ multiplex PCR; TCRdb stores just in-frame clones and leaves some out. The table records 120,000 to 150,000 clones, about 70% of them present only once. The sample was peripheral blood. The receptors originated from an elderly man with acute or convalescent COVID-19.

The V gene is TRBV28, the J gene TRBJ2-7; a weak D match, TRBD1 (6 bases). CDR1 is MDHEN and CDR2 is SYDVKM in the germline V gene. The CDR3 consists of 13 residues. Trimming stripped 9 bases from V and 0 bases from J, with 12 bases between. CDR3 nucleotide sequence: TGTGCCAGTTGGGACAAATACTCCTACGAGCAGTACTTC. This translates into CASWDKYSYEQYF.

The V call is TRBV20-1, the J call TRBJ2-7; weak D call: TRBD2 (5 bases). This CDR3 is 11 amino acids long. Trimming removed 5 bases from V and 3 bases from J, with 8 bases in between. Germline V gene sequence: CDR1 DFQATT, CDR2 SNEGSKA (reference sequence). The CDR3 nucleotides read TGCAGTGCTTCGGGGTTCTACGAGCAGTACTTC. Translation: CSASGFYEQYF.

The J gene is TRBJ2-1, the V gene TRBV6-2 or TRBV6-3; no clear D gene. The CDR3 is 13 amino acids. Germline V gene data show CDR1 as MNHEY and CDR2 as SVGEGT. Trimming shortened V by 2 bases and J by 7 bases, and 9 bases separated the two germline ends. The DNA for the CDR3 is TGTGCCAGCAGTTACAGGTACGGGAATGAGCAGTTCTTC. It encodes CASSYRYGNEQFF.

The DNA of the CDR3 is TGTGCCAGCAGCATGACAAGGGGATATGAAAAACTGTTTTTT. Its protein product is CASSMTRGYEKLFF. The rearrangement joins TRBV11-2 to TRBJ1-4, with D possibly being TRBD1 (5 bases). The germline gives CDR1 SGHAT, CDR2 FQNNGV. The V end lost 5 bases, the J end lost 6 bases, and 13 bases lay between the germline ends. The CDR3 spans 14 residues.

The gene calls are TRBV24-1 and TRBJ2-1; 8 bases agree with TRBD1. The trim removed 4 bases at V and 7 bases at J, leaving 11 bases unmatched. Looked up from germline, CDR1 is KGHDR and CDR2 is SFDVKD. The CDR3 spans 16 residues. The CDR3 nucleotides read TGTGCCACCAGTGAACTGACAGGGGTCCTTCATAATGAGCAGTTCTTC. Protein product: CATSELTGVLHNEQFF.

V is TRBV11-2 and J is TRBJ1-5; 8 bases are a match to TRBD1. This CDR3 comprises 14 residues. V trimming: 6 bases; J trimming: 1 base; junction bases outside the gene matches: 2. In germline, CDR1 is SGHAT, CDR2 FQNNGV. The CDR3 nucleotides read TGTGCCAGCAGTGGGACAGGAAGCAATCAGCCCCAGCATTTT. Amino acid sequence: CASSGTGSNQPQHF.

The count of this clone is one. The CDR3 DNA sequence: TGTGCCAGCGGCAGGGCCCCAAAACTGTTTTTT. The encoded protein is CASGRAPKLFF. The V call is TRBV12-3 or TRBV12-4, the J call TRBJ1-4, with a tentative D call TRBD1 (5 bases). V lost 8 bases and J 10 bases, leaving 11 bases between the germline ends. The CDR3 is 11 amino acids.

This chain connects TRBV11-3 to TRBJ2-3, with D tentatively TRBD1 (5 bases). The CDR3 covers 15 residues. The germline V gene has CDR1 SGHNT and CDR2 YENEEA. The V end was cut by 1 base, the J end by 2 bases, with 10 bases between. The CDR3 nucleotides read TGTGCCAGCAGCTTAGGGGGCGGACCCACAGATACGCAGTATTTT. It yields the protein CASSLGGGPTDTQYF.

This clone was recorded many times. The chain combines TRBV7-2 with TRBJ2-1; 10 bases are shared with TRBD2. Germline CDR1 SGHTA, CDR2 FQGNSA. CDR3 length equals 16 residues. Trimming removed 5 bases from V and 10 bases from J; junction bases left unmatched: 14. DNA for the CDR3: TGTGCCAGCAGCCCCCCTTGGGTAGCGGGGGGTAAAGAGCAGTTCTTC. As protein: CASSPPWVAGGKEQFF.

The chain has TRBV7-3 and TRBJ1-6, with no clear D. Germline V gives CDR1 SGHTA, CDR2 FQGTGA. Trimming stripped 0 bases from V and 7 bases from J, with 10 bases between. This CDR3 spans 15 amino acids. CDR3 DNA sequence: TGTGCCAGCAGCTTAACGTTTGGGCCAAATTCACCCCTCCACTTT. As protein: CASSLTFGPNSPLHF. The variable domain in full, completed from reference TRBV7-3 and TRBJ1-6, reads GAGVSQTPSNKVTEKGKYVELRCDPISGHTALYWYRQSLGQGPEFLIYFQGTGAADDSGLPNDRFFAVRPEGSVSTLKIQRTERGDSAVYLCASSLTFGPNSPLHFGNGTRLTVT.

The chain uses TRBV27 and TRBJ1-1, with D perhaps TRBD1 (6 bases). This CDR3 spans 18 amino acids. CDR1 and CDR2 from the germline V gene are MNHEY and SMNVEV (reference sequence). Trimming stripped 2 bases from V and 2 bases from J, with 21 bases between. The CDR3 DNA sequence: TGTGCCAGCAGTTTACGGGGGGGCGCGATGTTGGGAAACACTGAAGCTTTCTTT. Amino acid sequence: CASSLRGGAMLGNTEAFF.

The chain carries TRBV18 and TRBJ1-6; D is perhaps TRBD1 (5 bases). V was trimmed by 2 bases and J by 8 bases, leaving 16 bases between them. Germline loops: CDR1 KGHSH, CDR2 LQKENI. The CDR3 length is 16 residues. The CDR3 is CASSPSSAGPYSPLHF. The CDR3 nucleotides read TGTGCCAGCTCACCATCTTCTGCGGGGCCGTATTCACCCCTCCACTTT.

The chain recombines TRBV2 with TRBJ1-6; 8 positions agree with TRBD1. V trimming: 7 bases; J trimming: 10 bases; junction bases outside the gene matches: 9. CDR1 is SNHLY and CDR2 is FYNNEI in the germline V gene. The CDR3 loop spans 14 amino acids. CDR3 bases: TGTGCCAGCACTATGGACAGGGTCAGATCACCCCTCCACTTT. It yields the protein CASTMDRVRSPLHF.

V gene TRBV7-9 combines with J gene TRBJ2-4; TRBD1 agrees at 9 bases. Germline V gene sequence: CDR1 SEHNR, CDR2 FQNEAQ (reference sequence). The V segment lost 5 bases and the J segment 5 bases; nucleotides outside the gene matches: 1. This CDR3 region has 13 residues. The CDR3 coding sequence is TGTGCCAGCAGCCGGACAGGGGAAAACATTCAGTACTTC. Its translation: CASSRTGENIQYF. The full variable domain, completed using reference TRBV7-9 and TRBJ2-4, is DTGVSQNPRHKITKRGQNVTFRCDPISEHNRLYWYRQTLGQGPEFLTYFQNEAQLEKSRLLSDRFSAERPKGSFSTLEIQRTEQGDSAMYLCASSRTGENIQYFGAGTRLSVL.

The chain combines TRBV7-2 with TRBJ1-5; 7 nucleotides agree with TRBD1. J gave up 1 base and V 6 bases, and 6 bases lay outside the gene matches. This CDR3 spans 15 amino acids. CDR1 and CDR2 from the germline V gene are SGHTA and FQGNSA. The CDR3 bases are TGTGCCAGCAGTTCACAGGGGACGAGCAATCAGCCCCAGCATTTT. Translating gives CASSSQGTSNQPQHF. The whole variable domain, remainder taken from reference TRBV7-2 and TRBJ1-5, is GAGVSQSPSNKVTEKGKDVELRCDPISGHTALYWYRQSLGQGLEFLIYFQGNSAPDKSGLPSDRFSAERTGGSVSTLTIQRTQQEDSAVYLCASSSQGTSNQPQHFGDGTRLSIL.

This chain links TRBV3-1 (or the pseudogene TRBV3-2) with TRBJ2-7; TRBD1 might be the D (6 bases). Trimming removed 1 base from V and 4 bases from J, with 8 bases in between. Looked up from germline, CDR1 is LGHDT and CDR2 is YNNKEL (reference sequence). This CDR3 contains 13 residues. CDR3 bases: TGTGCCAGCAGCCAAGGTACAGGGTACGAGCAGTACTTC. It encodes CASSQGTGYEQYF.

The genes are TRBV6-5 and TRBJ1-6; TRBD1 matches 7 bases. Unmatched junction bases numbered 10, after V lost 8 bases and J lost 6 bases. There are 15 residues in the CDR3. In germline, CDR1 is MNHEY, CDR2 SVGAGI. The CDR3 loop reads CASRLVRDSNSPLHF. The CDR3 region has the DNA TGTGCCAGCCGTCTAGTCCGGGACAGTAATTCACCCCTCCACTTT.

This rearrangement joins TRBV12-3 or TRBV12-4 to TRBJ2-2; no clear D. CDR3 length: 12 residues. V dropped 1 base and J dropped 6 bases, with 3 bases sitting between them. Here the CDR3 reads CASSLVAGELFF. The DNA of the CDR3 is TGTGCCAGCAGTTTAGTCGCCGGGGAGCTGTTTTTT.

The chain is built from TRBV18 and TRBJ2-5; no clear D. The CDR3 runs to 14 residues. The ends were cut back, 2 bases at V and 3 bases at J, with 10 bases in the middle. Looked up from germline, CDR1 is KGHSH and CDR2 is LQKENI. The CDR3 bases are TGTGCCAGCTCACCAAGAAGTGGAGAAGAGACCCAGTACTTC. Its protein product is CASSPRSGEETQYF.

V is TRBV19 and J is TRBJ1-5, with 11 positions matching TRBD1. This CDR3 is 17 amino acids long. From germline, CDR1 is LNHDA and CDR2 SQIVND (reference sequence). Trimming took 7 bases from V and 3 from J; bases not matched to a gene: 11. CDR3 sequence reads: CASTRTGTGGINQPQHF. The CDR3 nucleotides are TGTGCCAGTACCCGAACCGGGACAGGGGGTATCAATCAGCCCCAGCATTTT.

This chain uses TRBV18 with TRBJ1-2, with unresolved D. Germline CDR1 reads KGHSH; CDR2 reads LQKENI. The CDR3 sequence is 14 residues long. Trimming pared 3 bases from V and 1 base from J, leaving 9 bases between. The CDR3 is CASSPTKDNYGYTF. CDR3 DNA: TGTGCCAGCTCACCCACTAAGGATAACTATGGCTACACCTTC.

V gene TRBV27 combines with J gene TRBJ1-4; the match to TRBD1 covers 11 bases. Germline CDR1 reads MNHEY; CDR2 reads SMNVEV (reference sequence). V was clipped by 5 bases and J by 5 bases; unmatched bases: 1. CDR3 length: 14 amino acids. CDR3 DNA sequence: TGTGCCAGCAGTGGGGACAGGGGGAATGAAAAACTGTTTTTT. This gives the protein CASSGDRGNEKLFF.

The rearrangement links TRBV6-2 or TRBV6-3 to TRBJ2-3; D is possibly TRBD1 (6 bases). This CDR3 is 15 amino acids long. Per germline, CDR1 MNHEY and CDR2 SVGEGT. Trimming shortened V by 0 bases and J by 7 bases, and 14 bases separated the two germline ends. CDR3 loop: CASSYSGQGKNTQYF. CDR3 nucleotide sequence: TGTGCCAGCAGTTACTCGGGTCAGGGGAAGAATACGCAGTATTTT.

This chain connects TRBV19 to TRBJ1-6; possible D gene TRBD1, 5 bases. V was trimmed by 9 bases and J by 5 bases, leaving 17 bases between them. The CDR3 contains 15 residues. CDR1 LNHDA and CDR2 SQIVND come from the germline V gene (reference sequence). CDR3 nucleotides: TGTGCCAGCCAGGGTCGGACGTATAATAATTCACCCCTCCACTTT. Amino acids: CASQGRTYNNSPLHF.

This chain connects TRBV5-1 to TRBJ1-4; no clear D gene. CDR3 length: 15 residues. V was trimmed by 1 base and J by 8 bases, leaving 15 bases between them. The germline gives CDR1 SGHRS, CDR2 YFSETQ. Written as DNA, the CDR3 is TGCGCCAGCAGCTTGTTCTACGGGGAAGGGGAAAAACTGTTTTTT. This codes for CASSLFYGEGEKLFF.

The genes are TRBV28 and TRBJ1-6; 7 bases fit TRBD1. The CDR3 runs 16 residues. Per the germline V gene, CDR1 is MDHEN and CDR2 is SYDVKM. V shed 2 bases, J shed 2 bases, and the junction held 3 bases outside the gene matches. The CDR3 protein is CASSLQGVAYNSPLHF. The CDR3 DNA sequence: TGTGCCAGCAGTTTACAGGGGGTGGCCTATAATTCACCCCTCCACTTT.

The chain has TRBV11-2 and TRBJ2-7; 8 bases map to TRBD2. CDR1 SGHAT and CDR2 FQNNGV come from the germline V gene. V was pared by 0 bases and J by 2 bases, with 3 bases of the junction left unmatched. CDR3 length: 15 residues. The CDR3 sequence: CASSLDNGGAYEQYF. In nucleotides, the CDR3 is TGTGCCAGCAGCTTAGATAACGGGGGGGCCTACGAGCAGTACTTC.

This chain connects TRBV6-2 or TRBV6-3 to TRBJ2-7; perhaps TRBD2 as D (6 bases). The CDR3 is 15 amino acids. V was cut by 3 bases and J by 4 bases, with 16 bases left in between. The germline V gene encodes CDR1 MNHEY and CDR2 SVGEGT. This chain's CDR3 is CASSYKGGGVYEQYF. CDR3 nucleotide sequence: TGTGCCAGCAGTTATAAGGGCGGCGGGGTATACGAGCAGTACTTC.